One sample yielded the 13 T cell receptor beta chains listed below, sequenced in a study of T cell responses to AZD1222 COVID-19 vaccine. Some clones are missing from TCRdb's copy, which holds only in-frame ones; the method was immunoSEQ multiplex PCR. Here the sample spans about 140,000 clones, around nine tenths being singletons. The sequenced sample was peripheral blood, obtained 28 days after the second AZD1222 dose. The source of these receptors is an adult who received the AZD1222 COVID-19 vaccine.

The rearrangement uses TRBV4-3 and TRBJ1-2; a possible D gene is TRBD1 (5 bases). CDR1 and CDR2 (germline): LGHNA, YSLEER. The CDR3 length is 15 residues. V gave up 1 base and J gave up 3 bases, with 12 bases separating them. The CDR3 bases are TGCGCCAGCAGCCAAGTAGTTGCCAGGGACTATGGCTACACCTTC. This sequence encodes CASSQVVARDYGYTF.

The rearrangement joins TRBV11-2 to TRBJ1-2, with 10 bases aligning to TRBD1. J was trimmed by 2 bases and V by 0 bases; bases with no gene match: 6. Germline-derived CDR1 and CDR2 are SGHAT and FQNNGV. The CDR3 totals 17 residues. The CDR3 sequence: CASSLDLAGQGNYGYTF. CDR3 sequence (DNA): TGTGCCAGCAGCTTAGATCTGGCGGGACAGGGGAACTATGGCTACACCTTC.

V gene TRBV28 combines with J gene TRBJ1-5; D gene unclear. The V and J ends lost 3 bases and 4 bases respectively, with 4 bases between them. CDR3 length: 12 amino acids. CDR1 and CDR2 from the germline V gene are MDHEN and SYDVKM. The CDR3 here is CASSFLNQPQHF. DNA of the CDR3: TGTGCCAGCAGTTTCTTAAATCAGCCCCAGCATTTT.

V gene TRBV27 combines with J gene TRBJ2-7; either TRBD1 or TRBD2 may supply D (5 bases each). CDR1 and CDR2 from the germline V gene are MNHEY and SMNVEV (reference sequence). The V and J ends lost 8 bases and 0 bases respectively, with 17 bases between them. The CDR3 covers 15 residues. The CDR3 DNA sequence: TGTGCCAGCGGGATCGGGGCCGGAGGCTCCTACGAGCAGTACTTC. This gives the protein CASGIGAGGSYEQYF.

The genes are TRBV7-3 and TRBJ2-7, with D tentatively TRBD1 or TRBD2 (5 bases each). V shed 5 bases and J shed 4 bases, with 12 bases lying between them. CDR1 and CDR2 from the germline V gene are SGHTA and FQGTGA. The CDR3 runs to 13 residues. This CDR3 is CASSPSGRYEQYF. The CDR3 DNA reads as TGTGCCAGCAGCCCCTCGGGGCGGTACGAGCAGTACTTC. Looking up the rest from reference TRBV7-3 and TRBJ2-7 gives the full variable domain: GAGVSQTPSNKVTEKGKYVELRCDPISGHTALYWYRQSLGQGPEFLIYFQGTGAADDSGLPNDRFFAVRPEGSVSTLKIQRTERGDSAVYLCASSPSGRYEQYFGPGTRLTVT.

The J gene is TRBJ1-3, the V gene TRBV6-2 or TRBV6-3; D call uncertain. Trimming pared 2 bases from V and 0 bases from J, leaving 8 bases between. The V gene's germline CDR1 is MNHEY and CDR2 SVGEGT. The CDR3 spans 15 residues. The CDR3 here is CASSYQGVSGNTIYF. The CDR3 DNA is TGTGCCAGCAGTTACCAAGGAGTCTCTGGAAACACCATATATTTT.

This clone was recorded once. V and J are TRBV5-4 and TRBJ1-1, with D unclear. Trimming stripped 4 bases from V and 1 base from J, with 11 bases between. The CDR3 has 14 residues. The germline V gene encodes CDR1 SGHNT and CDR2 YYREEE (reference sequence). The CDR3 loop is CASSLERRNTEAFF. The DNA for the CDR3 is TGTGCCAGCAGCCTCGAACGTAGGAACACTGAAGCTTTCTTT.

V is TRBV2 and J is TRBJ2-5; TRBD1 matches 9 bases. J was trimmed by 0 bases and V by 8 bases; bases with no gene match: 13. Germline-derived CDR1 and CDR2 are SNHLY and FYNNEI. This CDR3 has 17 residues. The CDR3 coding sequence is TGTGCCAGCCGGGGACAGGGAGTCTTTGGGTACCAAGAGACCCAGTACTTC. It codes for CASRGQGVFGYQETQYF.

V usage is TRBV5-4 and J usage is TRBJ2-2, with 8 bases aligning to TRBD1. Per germline, CDR1 SGHNT and CDR2 YYREEE (reference sequence). This CDR3 spans 18 amino acids. V shed 5 bases, J shed 0 bases, and the junction held 12 bases outside the gene matches. The CDR3 bases are TGTGCCAGCAGTCATTGGGGCAGGGGGCCTGCGAACACCGGGGAGCTGTTTTTT. As protein: CASSHWGRGPANTGELFF.

The rearrangement links TRBV6-2 or TRBV6-3 to TRBJ1-2; D is possibly TRBD1 (5 bases). CDR3 size: 12 residues. V lost 4 bases and J lost 5, with 8 bases in between. Germline lookup yields CDR1 MNHEY and CDR2 SVGEGT. CDR3 DNA: TGTGCCAGCAGTTTGACAGTTTATGGCTACACCTTC. It translates to CASSLTVYGYTF.

CDR3 nucleotides: TGTGCCAGCAGCGTAGACGAGTTACAGACCCAGTACTTC. This gives the protein CASSVDELQTQYF. The chain links TRBV9 to TRBJ2-5; D is unclear. The V and J ends lost 0 bases and 6 bases respectively, with 9 bases between them. From germline, CDR1 is SGDLS and CDR2 YYNGEE. The CDR3 covers 13 residues.

A few counts support this clone. The chain uses TRBV27 and TRBJ1-5, with a possible D match to TRBD1 (5 bases). The length of the CDR3 is 15 residues. V was pared by 2 bases and J by 4 bases, with 12 bases between. The germline gives CDR1 MNHEY, CDR2 SMNVEV (reference sequence). The CDR3 DNA reads TGTGCCAGCAGTTTAGGGGCCACGGGAAATCAGCCCCAGCATTTT. Its protein product is CASSLGATGNQPQHF.

The CDR3 sequence: CASSLTPTVGGYTF. The CDR3 region has the DNA TGTGCCAGCAGCCTCACGCCGACGGTGGGTGGCTACACCTTC. The chain is built from TRBV11-2 and TRBJ1-2; no definite D call. The V and J ends lost 5 bases and 7 bases respectively, with 17 bases between them. This CDR3 contains 14 residues. Germline V gives CDR1 SGHAT, CDR2 FQNNGV.